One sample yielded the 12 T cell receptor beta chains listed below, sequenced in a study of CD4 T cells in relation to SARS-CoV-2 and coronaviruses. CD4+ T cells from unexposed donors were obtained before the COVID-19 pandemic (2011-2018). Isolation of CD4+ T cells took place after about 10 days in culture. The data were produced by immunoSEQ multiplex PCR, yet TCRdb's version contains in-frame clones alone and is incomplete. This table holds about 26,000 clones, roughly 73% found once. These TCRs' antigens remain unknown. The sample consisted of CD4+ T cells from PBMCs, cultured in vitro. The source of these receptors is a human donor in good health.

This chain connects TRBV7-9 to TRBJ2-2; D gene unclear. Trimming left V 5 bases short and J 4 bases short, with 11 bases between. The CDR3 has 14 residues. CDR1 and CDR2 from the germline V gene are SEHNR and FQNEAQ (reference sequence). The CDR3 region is CASSRSGSTGELFF. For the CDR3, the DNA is TGTGCCAGCAGCCGATCGGGTAGCACCGGGGAGCTGTTTTTT.

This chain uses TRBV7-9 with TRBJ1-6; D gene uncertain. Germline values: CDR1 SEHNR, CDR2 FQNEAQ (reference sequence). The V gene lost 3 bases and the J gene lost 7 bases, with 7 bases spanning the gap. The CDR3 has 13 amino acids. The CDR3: CASSFGQNSPLHF. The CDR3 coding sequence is TGTGCCAGCAGCTTCGGGCAGAATTCACCCCTCCACTTT.

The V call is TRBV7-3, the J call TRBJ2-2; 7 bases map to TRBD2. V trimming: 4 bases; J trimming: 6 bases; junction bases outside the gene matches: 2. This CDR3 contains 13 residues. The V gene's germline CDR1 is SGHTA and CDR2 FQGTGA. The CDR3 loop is CASSWGGSGELFF. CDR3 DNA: TGTGCCAGCAGCTGGGGGGGGTCCGGGGAGCTGTTTTTT. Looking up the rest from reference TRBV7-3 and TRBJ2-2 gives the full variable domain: GAGVSQTPSNKVTEKGKYVELRCDPISGHTALYWYRQSLGQGPEFLIYFQGTGAADDSGLPNDRFFAVRPEGSVSTLKIQRTERGDSAVYLCASSWGGSGELFFGEGSRLTVL.

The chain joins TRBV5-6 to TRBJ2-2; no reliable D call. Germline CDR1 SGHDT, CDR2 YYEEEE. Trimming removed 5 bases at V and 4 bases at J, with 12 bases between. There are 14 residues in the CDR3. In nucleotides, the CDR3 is TGTGCCAGCAGAATCAGGACCGTCACCGGGGAGCTGTTTTTT. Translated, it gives CASRIRTVTGELFF.

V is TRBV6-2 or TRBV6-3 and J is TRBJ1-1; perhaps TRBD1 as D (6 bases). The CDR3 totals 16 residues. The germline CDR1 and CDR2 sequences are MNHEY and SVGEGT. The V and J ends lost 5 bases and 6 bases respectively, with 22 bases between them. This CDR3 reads CASSLLGTSLYPEAFF. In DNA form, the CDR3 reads TGTGCCAGCAGTCTCCTCGGGACAAGCCTCTATCCTGAAGCTTTCTTT.

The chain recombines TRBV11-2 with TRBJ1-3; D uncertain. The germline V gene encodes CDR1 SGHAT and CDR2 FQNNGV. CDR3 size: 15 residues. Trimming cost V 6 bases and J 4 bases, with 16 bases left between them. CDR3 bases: TGTGCCAGCAGTCTTTTCAGTTCATGGGGAAACACCATATATTTT. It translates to CASSLFSSWGNTIYF.

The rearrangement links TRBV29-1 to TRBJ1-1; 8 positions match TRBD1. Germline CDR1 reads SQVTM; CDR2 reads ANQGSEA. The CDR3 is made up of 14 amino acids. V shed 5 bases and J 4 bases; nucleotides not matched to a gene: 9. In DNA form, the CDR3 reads TGCAGCGTTTGTGTGACAGGGGAGGTCACTGAAGCTTTCTTT. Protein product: CSVCVTGEVTEAFF.

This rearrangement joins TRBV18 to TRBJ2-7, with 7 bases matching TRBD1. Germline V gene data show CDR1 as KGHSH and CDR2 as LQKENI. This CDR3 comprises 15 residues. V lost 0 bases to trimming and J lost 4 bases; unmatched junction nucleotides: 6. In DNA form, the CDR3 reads TGTGCCAGCTCACCACCAGGGCGACAGGGTTACGAGCAGTACTTC. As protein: CASSPPGRQGYEQYF.

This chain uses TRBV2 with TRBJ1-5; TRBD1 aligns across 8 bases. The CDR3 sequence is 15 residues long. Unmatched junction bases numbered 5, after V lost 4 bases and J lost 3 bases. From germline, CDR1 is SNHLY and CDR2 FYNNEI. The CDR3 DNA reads TGTGCCAGCAGTGTGGGACAGGTAGACAATCAGCCCCAGCATTTT. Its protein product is CASSVGQVDNQPQHF.

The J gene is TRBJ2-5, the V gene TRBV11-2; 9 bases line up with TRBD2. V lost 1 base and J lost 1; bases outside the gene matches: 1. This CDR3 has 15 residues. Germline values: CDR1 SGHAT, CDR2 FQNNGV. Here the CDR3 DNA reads TGTGCCAGCAGCTTAGGTAGCGGGGGCCAAGAGACCCAGTACTTC. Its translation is CASSLGSGGQETQYF.

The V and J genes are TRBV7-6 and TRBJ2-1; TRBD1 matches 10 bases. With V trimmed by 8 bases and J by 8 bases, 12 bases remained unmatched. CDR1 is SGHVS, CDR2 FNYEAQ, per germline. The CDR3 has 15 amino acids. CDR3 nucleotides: TGTGCCAGCCTCCCGGGACAGGGGTCTTTCGATGAGCAGTTCTTC. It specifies CASLPGQGSFDEQFF. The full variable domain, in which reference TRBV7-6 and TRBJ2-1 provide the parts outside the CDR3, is GAGVSQSPRYKVTKRGQDVALRCDPISGHVSLYWYRQALGQGPEFLTYFNYEAQQDKSGLPNDRFSAERPEGSISTLTIQRTEQRDSAMYRCASLPGQGSFDEQFFGPGTRLTVL.

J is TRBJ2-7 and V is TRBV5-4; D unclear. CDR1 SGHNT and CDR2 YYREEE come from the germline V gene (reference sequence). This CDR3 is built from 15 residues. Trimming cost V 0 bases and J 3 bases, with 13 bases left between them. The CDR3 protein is CASSLGQVGSYEQYF. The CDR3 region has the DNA TGTGCCAGCAGCTTGGGGCAGGTAGGAAGCTACGAGCAGTACTTC.